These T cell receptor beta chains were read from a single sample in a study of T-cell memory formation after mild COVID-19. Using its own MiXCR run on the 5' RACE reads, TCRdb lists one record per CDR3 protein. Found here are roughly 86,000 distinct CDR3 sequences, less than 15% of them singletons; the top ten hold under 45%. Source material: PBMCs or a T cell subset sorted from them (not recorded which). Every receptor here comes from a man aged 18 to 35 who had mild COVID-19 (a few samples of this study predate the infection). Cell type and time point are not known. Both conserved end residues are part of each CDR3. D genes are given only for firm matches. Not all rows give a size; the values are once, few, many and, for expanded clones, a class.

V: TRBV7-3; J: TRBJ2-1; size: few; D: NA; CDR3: CASTLGGYNEQFF; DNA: TGTGCCAGCACCCTAGGGGGGTACAATGAGCAGTTCTTC
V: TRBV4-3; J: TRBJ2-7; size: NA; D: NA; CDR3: CASSQDGTCWYEQYF; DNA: TGCGCCAGCAGCCAAGACGGGACATGTTGGTACGAGCAGTACTTC
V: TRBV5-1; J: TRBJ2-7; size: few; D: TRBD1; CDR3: CASSSLPGQGFYEQYF; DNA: TGCGCCAGCAGCTCGCTCCCGGGACAGGGTTTTTACGAGCAGTACTTC
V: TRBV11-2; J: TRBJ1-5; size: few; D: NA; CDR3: CASSSGPINQPQHF; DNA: TGTGCCAGCAGCTCCGGACCTATCAATCAGCCCCAGCATTTT
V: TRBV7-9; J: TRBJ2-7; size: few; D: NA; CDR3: CASSNAGSSLTYEQYF; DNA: TGTGCCAGCAGCAACGCAGGCAGCTCTCTGACCTACGAGCAGTACTTC
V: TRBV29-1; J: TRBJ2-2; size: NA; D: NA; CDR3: CSVWSGELFF; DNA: TGCAGCGTCTGGTCCGGGGAGCTGTTTTTT
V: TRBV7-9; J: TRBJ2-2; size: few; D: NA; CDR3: CASSLGVGELFF; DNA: TGTGCCAGCAGCTTAGGTGTGGGGGAGCTGTTTTTT
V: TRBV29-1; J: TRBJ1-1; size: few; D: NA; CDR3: CSVEVPGAFF; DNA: TGCAGCGTTGAAGTCCCTGGGGCTTTCTTT
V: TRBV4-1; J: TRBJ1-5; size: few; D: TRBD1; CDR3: CASSQVQGVQPQHF; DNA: TGCGCCAGCAGCCAAGTTCAGGGGGTTCAGCCCCAGCATTTT
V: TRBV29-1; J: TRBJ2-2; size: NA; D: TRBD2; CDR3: CSVEVYTSGSPGELFF; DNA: TGCAGCGTTGAAGTTTATACTAGCGGTTCCCCCGGGGAGCTGTTTTTT
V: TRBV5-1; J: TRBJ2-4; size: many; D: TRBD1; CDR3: CASSYSEGTGQALAKNIQYF; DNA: TGCGCCAGCAGCTACTCTGAGGGGACAGGGCAAGCACTAGCCAAAAACATTCAGTACTTC
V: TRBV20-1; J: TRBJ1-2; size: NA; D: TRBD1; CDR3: CSAKTGGGHGYTF; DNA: TGCAGTGCTAAGACAGGGGGCGGCCATGGCTACACCTTC
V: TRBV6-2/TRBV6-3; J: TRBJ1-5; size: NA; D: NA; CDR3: CASTQGTGQPQHF; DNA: TGTGCCAGCACTCAGGGAACAGGGCAGCCCCAGCATTTT
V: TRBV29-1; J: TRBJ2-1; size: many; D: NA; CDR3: CSVNGGSNSYNEQFF; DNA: TGCAGCGTTAACGGGGGCTCAAACTCCTACAATGAGCAGTTCTTC
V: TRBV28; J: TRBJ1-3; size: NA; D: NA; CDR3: CASSLFLALGNTIYF; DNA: TGTGCCAGCAGTTTATTTCTGGCGCTGGGAAACACCATATATTTT
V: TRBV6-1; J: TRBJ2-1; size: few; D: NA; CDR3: CASSENNLSYNEQFF; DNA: TGTGCCAGCAGTGAGAACAACCTCTCCTACAATGAGCAGTTCTTC
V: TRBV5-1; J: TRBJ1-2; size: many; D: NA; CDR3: CASSLPQRGRIYGYTF; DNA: TGCGCCAGCAGCTTACCCCAAAGGGGACGAATCTATGGCTACACCTTC
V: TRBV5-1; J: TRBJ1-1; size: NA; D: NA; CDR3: CASSGNRRTEAFF; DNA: TGCGCCAGCAGTGGGAACAGGCGCACTGAAGCTTTCTTT
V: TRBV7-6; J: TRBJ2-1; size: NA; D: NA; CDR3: CASSDSGEQFF; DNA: TGTGCCAGCAGTGACTCCGGGGAGCAGTTCTTC
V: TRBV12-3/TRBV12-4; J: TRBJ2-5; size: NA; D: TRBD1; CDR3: CASSDPLGGTRGETQYF; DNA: TGTGCCAGCAGCGATCCCTTAGGGGGCACAAGGGGAGAGACCCAGTACTTC
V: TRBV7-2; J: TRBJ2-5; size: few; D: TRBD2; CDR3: CASSSGSGVAGFPATQYF; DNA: TGTGCCAGCAGCTCCGGGTCGGGAGTAGCGGGGTTTCCGGCGACCCAGTACTTC
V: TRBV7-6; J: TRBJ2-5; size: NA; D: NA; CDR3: CASSWGAEETQYF; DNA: TGTGCCAGCAGCTGGGGGGCCGAGGAGACCCAGTACTTC
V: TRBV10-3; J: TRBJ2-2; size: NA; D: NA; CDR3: CAISDPSPGAQNGELFF; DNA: TGTGCCATCAGTGACCCTTCACCGGGGGCGCAGAACGGGGAGCTGTTTTTT
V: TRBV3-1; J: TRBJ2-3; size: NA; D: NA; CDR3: CASSPRGWKLGTDTQYF; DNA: TGTGCCAGCAGCCCTCGAGGGTGGAAGCTTGGGACAGATACGCAGTATTTT
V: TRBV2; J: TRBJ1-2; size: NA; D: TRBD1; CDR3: CASGGTGGGYGYTF; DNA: TGTGCCAGCGGGGGGACAGGGGGCGGCTATGGCTACACCTTC
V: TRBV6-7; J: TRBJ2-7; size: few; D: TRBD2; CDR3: CASSYSRLAGGYEQYF; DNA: TGTGCCAGCAGTTACTCGCGACTAGCGGGAGGGTACGAGCAGTACTTC
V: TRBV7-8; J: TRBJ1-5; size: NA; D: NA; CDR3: CASSLVGRGGSNQPQHF; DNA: TGTGCCAGCAGCTTAGTTGGCAGGGGAGGTAGCAATCAGCCCCAGCATTTT
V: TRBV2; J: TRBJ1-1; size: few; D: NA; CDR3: CASRGRGNTEAFF; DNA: TGTGCCAGCAGGGGACGGGGGAACACTGAAGCTTTCTTT
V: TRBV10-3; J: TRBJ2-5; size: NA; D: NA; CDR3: CAISESKPLETQYF; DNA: TGTGCCATCAGTGAGTCGAAGCCGTTAGAGACCCAGTACTTC
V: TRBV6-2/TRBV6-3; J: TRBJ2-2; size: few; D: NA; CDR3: CASSRGNTGELFF; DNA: TGTGCCAGCAGTAGAGGAAACACCGGGGAGCTGTTTTTT
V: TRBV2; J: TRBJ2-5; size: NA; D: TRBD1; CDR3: CASSGTAIQETQYF; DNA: TGTGCCAGCAGCGGGACAGCTATACAAGAGACCCAGTACTTC
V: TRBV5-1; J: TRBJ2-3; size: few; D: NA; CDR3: CASSPWAFPDTQYF; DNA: TGCGCCAGCAGCCCGTGGGCCTTCCCGGATACGCAGTATTTT
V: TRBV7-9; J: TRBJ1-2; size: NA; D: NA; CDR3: CASSSDTGLYGYTF; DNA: TGTGCCAGCAGCTCCGATACGGGGTTATATGGCTACACCTTC
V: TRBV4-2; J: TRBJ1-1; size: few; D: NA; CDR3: CASSQEVNTEAFF; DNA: TGTGCCAGCAGCCAAGAGGTGAACACTGAAGCTTTCTTT
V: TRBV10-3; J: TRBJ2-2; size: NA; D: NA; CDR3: CATWGRQNTGELFF; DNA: TGTGCCACTTGGGGTCGACAGAACACCGGGGAGCTGTTTTTT
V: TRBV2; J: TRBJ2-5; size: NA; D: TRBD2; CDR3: CASSLGLMPQETQYF; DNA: TGTGCCAGCAGCCTGGGACTAATGCCGCAAGAGACCCAGTACTTC
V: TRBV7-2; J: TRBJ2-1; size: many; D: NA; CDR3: CASSSGFPGSSYNEQFF; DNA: TGTGCCAGCAGCTCAGGATTCCCGGGGAGCTCCTACAATGAGCAGTTCTTC
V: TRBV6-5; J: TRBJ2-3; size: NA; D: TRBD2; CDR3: CASSYSERGGLDTQYF; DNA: TGTGCCAGCAGTTACTCCGAGCGGGGGGGCCTGGATACGCAGTATTTT
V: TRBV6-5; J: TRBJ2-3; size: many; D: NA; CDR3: CASSYSPSIGADTQYF; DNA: TGTGCCAGCAGTTACTCTCCCAGCATCGGGGCAGATACGCAGTATTTT
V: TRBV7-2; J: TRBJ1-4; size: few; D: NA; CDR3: CASSLAEGANEKLFF; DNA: TGTGCCAGCAGCTTAGCAGAGGGCGCGAATGAAAAACTGTTTTTT
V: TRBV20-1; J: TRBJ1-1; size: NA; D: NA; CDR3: CSAKGLGGGEAFF; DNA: TGCAGTGCAAAGGGACTCGGAGGAGGTGAAGCTTTCTTT